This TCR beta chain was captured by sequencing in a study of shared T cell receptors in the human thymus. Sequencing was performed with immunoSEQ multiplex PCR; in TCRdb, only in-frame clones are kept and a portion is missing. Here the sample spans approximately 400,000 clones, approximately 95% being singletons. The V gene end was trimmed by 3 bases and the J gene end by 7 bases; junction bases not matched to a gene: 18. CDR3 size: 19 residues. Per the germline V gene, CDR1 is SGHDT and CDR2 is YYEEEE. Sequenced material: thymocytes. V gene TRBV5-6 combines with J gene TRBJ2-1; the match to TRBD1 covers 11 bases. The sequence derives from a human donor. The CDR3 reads CASSYTRSVGTGGLNEQFF. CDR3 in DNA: TGTGCCAGCAGCTATACCAGAAGTGTCGGGACAGGGGGACTGAATGAGCAGTTCTTC. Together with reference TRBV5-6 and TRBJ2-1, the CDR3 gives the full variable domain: DAGVTQSPTHLIKTRGQQVTLRCSPKSGHDTVSWYQQALGQGPQFIFQYYEEEERQRGNFPDRFSGHQFPNYSSELNVNALLLGDSALYLCASSYTRSVGTGGLNEQFFGPGTRLTVL.